These 9 T cell receptor beta chains were sequenced from one sample in a study of cytomegalovirus exposure and HLA in healthy donors. In the PCR, 60 Vbeta and 13 Jbeta primers were used. The protocol was immunoSEQ multiplex PCR, while the TCRdb copy is restricted to in-frame clones and leaves out a portion. Of hundreds of thousands of clones in the sample, approximately 79% were seen once. Sequencing was performed on PBMCs. All receptors come from a girl aged 2-10 years in good health and CMV-seronegative.

This clone appeared a few times. This sequence joins TRBV5-1 and TRBJ2-3; TRBD2 might be the D (6 bases). This CDR3 is 15 amino acids long. Trimming cost V 2 bases and J 0 bases, with 10 bases left between them. Germline V gene data show CDR1 as SGHRS and CDR2 as YFSETQ. CDR3 region: CASSLGDWSTDTQYF. The CDR3 DNA follows: TGCGCCAGCAGCTTAGGGGACTGGAGCACAGATACGCAGTATTTT.

This chain links TRBV5-4 with TRBJ1-1; 7 bases align to TRBD1. The CDR3 sequence is 13 residues long. The germline V gene encodes CDR1 SGHNT and CDR2 YYREEE (reference sequence). J was trimmed by 5 bases and V by 3 bases; bases with no gene match: 4. CDR3 nucleotide sequence: TGTGCCAGCAGCTCCGGGACAGTGACTGAAGCTTTCTTT. Amino acids: CASSSGTVTEAFF.

The chain joins TRBV5-4 to TRBJ2-7; TRBD1 aligns across 8 bases. This CDR3 comprises 16 residues. CDR1 and CDR2 (germline): SGHNT, YYREEE (reference sequence). V gave up 5 bases and J gave up 0 bases; unmatched junction bases: 10. CDR3 region: CASSSIDRGSSYEQYF. The CDR3 bases are TGTGCCAGCAGTTCTATCGACAGGGGAAGCTCCTACGAGCAGTACTTC.

The chain combines TRBV5-1 with TRBJ2-7, with 8 bases matching TRBD1. The CDR3 loop spans 13 amino acids. Germline-derived CDR1 and CDR2 are SGHRS and YFSETQ. V was pared by 4 bases and J by 4 bases, with 4 bases of the junction left unmatched. The CDR3 reads CASSVDREYEQYF. The CDR3 DNA follows: TGCGCCAGCAGCGTGGACAGGGAGTACGAGCAGTACTTC.

A note on this clone: The junction differs from germline at one of its ends, possibly a read error. The rearrangement uses TRBV4-2 and TRBJ1-1; 8 bases align to TRBD1. The CDR3 loop spans 10 amino acids. Germline CDR1 LGHNA, CDR2 YNFKEQ. The CDR3 DNA reads as TGTGCCAGCAGCCAAGAGGGACAGGTATTT. The encoded protein is CASSQEGQVF.

There are a few counts of this clone. This chain connects TRBV6-6 to TRBJ1-1; no reliable D call. The V and J ends lost 6 bases and 3 bases respectively, with 11 bases between them. This CDR3 has 13 amino acids. CDR1 MNHNY and CDR2 SVGAGI come from the germline V gene (reference sequence). The CDR3 DNA follows: TGTGCCAGCAGCCGTTCGGGAGACACTGAAGCTTTCTTT. Encoded protein: CASSRSGDTEAFF.

The rearrangement links TRBV21-1 to TRBJ2-7; the D segment call TRBD1 is taken from the table without a DNA check. TRBV21-1 is listed as a pseudogene. The length of the CDR3 is 16 residues. CDR3 loop: CASSKGPGQGTYEQHF. The CDR3 bases are TGTGCCAGCAGCAAGGGCCCGGGACAGGGGACCTACGAGCAGCACTTC.

The chain joins TRBV12-5 to TRBJ2-3; D gene uncertain. The V end lost 3 bases, the J end lost 3 bases, and 4 bases lay between the germline ends. The length of the CDR3 is 12 residues. From germline, CDR1 is LGHNT and CDR2 FRNRAP. The CDR3 region is CASGFGTDTQYF. CDR3 sequence (DNA): TGTGCTAGTGGTTTCGGGACAGATACGCAGTATTTT.

This clone was counted a few times. V gene TRBV19 combines with J gene TRBJ2-5, with 7 bases matching TRBD2. The CDR3 sequence is 15 residues long. The junction had 5 bases not matched to a gene; V was cut back by 3 bases and J by 1 base. Germline loops: CDR1 LNHDA, CDR2 SQIVND (reference sequence). Here the CDR3 reads CASSIYRGVQETQYF. CDR3 DNA sequence: TGTGCCAGTAGTATTTATCGGGGGGTCCAAGAGACCCAGTACTTC. The whole variable domain, filled in from reference TRBV19 and TRBJ2-5, reads DGGITQSPKYLFRKEGQNVTLSCEQNLNHDAMYWYRQDPGQGLRLIYYSQIVNDFQKGDIAEGYSVSREKKESFPLTVTSAQKNPTAFYLCASSIYRGVQETQYFGPGTRLLVL.